The rows below give T cell receptor beta chains drawn from one sample of a study of OX40 agonist ivuxolimab in advanced cancers. The assay was immunoSEQ multiplex PCR, and TCRdb's table has in-frame clones only and misses some. The top ten hold about 48% of the sample, which has 45,000 to 50,000 clones, less than 90% seen once. The sample in question was CD4+ or CD8+ T cells sorted from blood, obtained in a trial of the OX40 agonist ivuxolimab. These receptors all stem from an adult with an advanced solid tumor such as melanoma, head and neck, liver or kidney cancer. Both conserved end residues are part of each CDR3. The D gene is left open where the match is weak. A row's size may be missing; if present it is once, few, many or a size class.

v_call: TRBV9; clone_size: .; d_call: TRBD1; j_call: TRBJ2-7; cdr3_aa: CASSEGQGVPYEQYF; cdr3_nt: TGTGCCAGCAGCGAGGGACAGGGGGTCCCCTACGAGCAGTACTTC
v_call: TRBV7-6; clone_size: once; d_call: .; j_call: TRBJ1-1; cdr3_aa: CASSQGVQNTEAFF; cdr3_nt: TGTGCCAGCAGCCAGGGCGTCCAGAACACTGAAGCTTTCTTT
v_call: TRBV10-3; clone_size: .; d_call: .; j_call: TRBJ2-3; cdr3_aa: CAISVNPRSTDTQYF; cdr3_nt: TGTGCCATCAGTGTCAACCCTAGGAGCACAGATACGCAGTATTTT
v_call: TRBV19; clone_size: .; d_call: TRBD2; j_call: TRBJ2-7; cdr3_aa: CASSPRGSYEQYF; cdr3_nt: TGTGCCAGTAGTCCCCGCGGGAGCTACGAGCAGTACTTC
v_call: TRBV2; clone_size: .; d_call: TRBD1; j_call: TRBJ2-5; cdr3_aa: CASSFVPGDSIQETQYF; cdr3_nt: TGTGCCAGCAGCTTCGTCCCCGGGGACAGCATCCAAGAGACCCAGTACTTC
v_call: TRBV4-2; clone_size: .; d_call: .; j_call: TRBJ1-4; cdr3_aa: CASSQEGGTNEKLFF; cdr3_nt: TGTGCCAGCAGCCAAGAGGGGGGAACTAATGAAAAACTGTTTTTT
v_call: TRBV14; clone_size: .; d_call: .; j_call: TRBJ2-5; cdr3_aa: CASSQDRLRSQETQYF; cdr3_nt: TGTGCCAGCAGCCAAGATCGGTTACGGAGCCAAGAGACCCAGTACTTC
v_call: TRBV28; clone_size: .; d_call: .; j_call: TRBJ1-1; cdr3_aa: CASDSTGTTEAFF; cdr3_nt: TGTGCCAGCGACTCCACGGGGACCACTGAAGCTTTCTTT
v_call: TRBV6-1; clone_size: .; d_call: .; j_call: TRBJ1-5; cdr3_aa: CASKGTASPNQPQHF; cdr3_nt: TGTGCCAGCAAGGGCACAGCCTCGCCAAATCAGCCCCAGCATTTT
v_call: TRBV5-6; clone_size: .; d_call: .; j_call: TRBJ1-5; cdr3_aa: CASSLAVGNQPQHF; cdr3_nt: TGTGCCAGCAGCTTGGCCGTTGGAAATCAGCCCCAGCATTTT
v_call: TRBV6-1; clone_size: .; d_call: .; j_call: TRBJ2-5; cdr3_aa: CASSEVGGLQETQYF; cdr3_nt: TGTGCCAGCAGTGAAGTGGGGGGGCTCCAAGAGACCCAGTACTTC
v_call: TRBV6-1; clone_size: few; d_call: .; j_call: TRBJ1-6; cdr3_aa: CASSESPGDNSPLHF; cdr3_nt: TGTGCCAGCAGTGAATCCCCAGGGGATAATTCACCCCTCCACTTT
v_call: TRBV11-2; clone_size: .; d_call: .; j_call: TRBJ2-7; cdr3_aa: CASSLGISEQYF; cdr3_nt: TGTGCCAGCAGCTTAGGCATATCCGAGCAGTACTTC
v_call: TRBV4-1; clone_size: few; d_call: .; j_call: TRBJ2-7; cdr3_aa: CASSQDLRQTYEQYF; cdr3_nt: TGCGCCAGCAGCCAAGACCTTAGACAGACCTACGAGCAGTACTTC
v_call: TRBV10-3; clone_size: .; d_call: TRBD1; j_call: TRBJ1-4; cdr3_aa: CAIRTGTGANEKLFF; cdr3_nt: TGTGCCATCAGGACCGGGACAGGCGCTAATGAAAAACTGTTTTTT
v_call: TRBV11-3; clone_size: .; d_call: .; j_call: TRBJ1-1; cdr3_aa: CASRGRLNTEAFF; cdr3_nt: TGTGCCAGCAGGGGACGGTTGAACACTGAAGCTTTCTTT
v_call: TRBV2; clone_size: few; d_call: TRBD1; j_call: TRBJ2-7; cdr3_aa: CASSADRFFQEQYF; cdr3_nt: TGTGCCAGCAGCGCGGACAGGTTCTTTCAGGAGCAGTACTTC
v_call: TRBV5-1; clone_size: .; d_call: .; j_call: TRBJ2-7; cdr3_aa: CASSSGSSYEQYF; cdr3_nt: TGCGCCAGCAGCTCCGGTAGCTCCTACGAGCAGTACTTC
v_call: TRBV6-1; clone_size: .; d_call: .; j_call: TRBJ2-7; cdr3_aa: CASSAPKVGGSYEQYF; cdr3_nt: TGTGCCAGCAGTGCCCCCAAGGTCGGAGGCTCCTACGAGCAGTACTTC
v_call: TRBV6-6; clone_size: .; d_call: .; j_call: TRBJ2-1; cdr3_aa: CASSRTVGYNEQFF; cdr3_nt: TGTGCCAGCAGTAGGACAGTGGGTTACAATGAGCAGTTCTTC
v_call: TRBV28; clone_size: .; d_call: .; j_call: TRBJ1-5; cdr3_aa: CASSPPSKYGQPQHF; cdr3_nt: TGTGCCAGCAGTCCCCCGAGCAAGTACGGTCAGCCCCAGCATTTT
v_call: TRBV7-8; clone_size: .; d_call: .; j_call: TRBJ1-4; cdr3_aa: CASSSNSGSFNEKLFF; cdr3_nt: TGTGCCAGCAGCTCAAACAGCGGGTCCTTTAATGAAAAACTGTTTTTT
v_call: TRBV7-9; clone_size: .; d_call: TRBD2; j_call: TRBJ2-5; cdr3_aa: CASSPRTSGETQYF; cdr3_nt: TGTGCCAGCAGCCCCAGGACTAGCGGTGAGACCCAGTACTTC
v_call: TRBV19; clone_size: .; d_call: .; j_call: TRBJ2-2; cdr3_aa: CASSFYTGELFF; cdr3_nt: TGTGCCAGTAGTTTTTACACCGGGGAGCTGTTTTTT
v_call: TRBV28; clone_size: .; d_call: TRBD1; j_call: TRBJ1-2; cdr3_aa: CATQTGVYGYTF; cdr3_nt: TGTGCCACCCAGACAGGGGTTTATGGCTACACCTTC
v_call: TRBV21-1; clone_size: .; d_call: .; j_call: TRBJ2-5; cdr3_aa: CASSARSYSGGAGETQYF; cdr3_nt: TGTGCCAGCAGCGCGAGGTCATATAGCGGGGGGGCCGGGGAGACCCAGTACTTC
v_call: TRBV6-5; clone_size: .; d_call: .; j_call: TRBJ2-1; cdr3_aa: CASRTRTSYEQFF; cdr3_nt: TGTGCCAGCAGAACTCGGACTTCTTATGAGCAGTTCTTC
v_call: TRBV14; clone_size: .; d_call: TRBD1; j_call: TRBJ2-1; cdr3_aa: CASSPYRGLSYNEQFF; cdr3_nt: TGTGCCAGCAGCCCTTACAGGGGTTTATCCTACAATGAGCAGTTCTTC
v_call: TRBV6-5; clone_size: .; d_call: TRBD2; j_call: TRBJ2-1; cdr3_aa: CASSYGTSVLGNEQFF; cdr3_nt: TGTGCCAGCAGTTACGGGACTAGCGTTTTAGGCAATGAGCAGTTCTTC
v_call: TRBV5-8; clone_size: .; d_call: .; j_call: TRBJ1-5; cdr3_aa: CASSWRDQPQHF; cdr3_nt: TGTGCCAGCAGTTGGCGTGATCAGCCCCAGCATTTT